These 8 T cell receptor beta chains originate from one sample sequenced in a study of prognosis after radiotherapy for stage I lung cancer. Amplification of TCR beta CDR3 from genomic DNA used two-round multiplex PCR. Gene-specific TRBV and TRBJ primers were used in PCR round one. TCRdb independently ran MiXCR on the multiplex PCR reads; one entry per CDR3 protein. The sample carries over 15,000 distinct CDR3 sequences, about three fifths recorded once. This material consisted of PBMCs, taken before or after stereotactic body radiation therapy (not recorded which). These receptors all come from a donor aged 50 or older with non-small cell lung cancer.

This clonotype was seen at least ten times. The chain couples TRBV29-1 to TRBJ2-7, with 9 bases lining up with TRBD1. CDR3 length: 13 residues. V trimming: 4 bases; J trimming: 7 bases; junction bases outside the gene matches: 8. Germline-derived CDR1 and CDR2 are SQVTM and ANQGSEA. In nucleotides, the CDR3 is TGCAGCGTTGCGGGACAGGGTAATCGGGAGCAGTACTTC. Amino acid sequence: CSVAGQGNREQYF.

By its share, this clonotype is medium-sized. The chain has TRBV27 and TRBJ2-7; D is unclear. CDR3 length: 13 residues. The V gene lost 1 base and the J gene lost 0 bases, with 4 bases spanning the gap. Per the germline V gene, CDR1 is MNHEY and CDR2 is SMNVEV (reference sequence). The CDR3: CASSLLDSYEQYF. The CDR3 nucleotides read TGTGCCAGCAGTTTATTAGACTCCTACGAGCAGTACTTC.

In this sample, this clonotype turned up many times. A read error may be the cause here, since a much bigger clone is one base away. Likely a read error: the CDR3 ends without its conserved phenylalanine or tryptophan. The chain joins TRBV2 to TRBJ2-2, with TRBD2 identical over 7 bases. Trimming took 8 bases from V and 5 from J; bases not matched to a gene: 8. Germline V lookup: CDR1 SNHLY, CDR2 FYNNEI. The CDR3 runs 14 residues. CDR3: CASLRDYLTGELFL. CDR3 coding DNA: TGTGCCAGCCTACGGGACTACTTGACCGGGGAGCTGTTTCTT.

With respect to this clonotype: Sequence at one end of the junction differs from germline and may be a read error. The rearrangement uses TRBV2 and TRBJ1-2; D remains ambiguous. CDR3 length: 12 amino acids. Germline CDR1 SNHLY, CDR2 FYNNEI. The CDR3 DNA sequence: TGTGCCATCAGTGAACGGTGTAATGGCTACACCTTC. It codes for CAISERCNGYTF.

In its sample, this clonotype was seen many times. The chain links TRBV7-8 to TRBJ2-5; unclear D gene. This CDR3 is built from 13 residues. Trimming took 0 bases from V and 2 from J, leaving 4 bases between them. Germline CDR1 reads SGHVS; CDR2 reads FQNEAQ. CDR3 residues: CASSLAIQETQYF. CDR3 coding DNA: TGTGCCAGCAGCTTAGCCATTCAAGAGACCCAGTACTTC.

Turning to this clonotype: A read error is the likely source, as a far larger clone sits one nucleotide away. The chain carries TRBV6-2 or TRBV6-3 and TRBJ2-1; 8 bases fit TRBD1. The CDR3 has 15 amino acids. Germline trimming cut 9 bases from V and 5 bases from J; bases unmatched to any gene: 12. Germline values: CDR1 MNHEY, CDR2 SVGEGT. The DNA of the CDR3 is TGTGCCAGAAGTGACAGGGGTTATAGCGACAATGAGCAGTTCTTC. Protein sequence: CARSDRGYSDNEQFF.

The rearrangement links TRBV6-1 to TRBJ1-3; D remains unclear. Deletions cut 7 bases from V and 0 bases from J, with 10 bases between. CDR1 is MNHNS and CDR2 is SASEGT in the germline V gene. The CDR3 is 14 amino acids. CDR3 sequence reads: CASTQVASGNTIYF. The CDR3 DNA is TGTGCCAGCACCCAGGTTGCCTCTGGAAACACCATATATTTT.

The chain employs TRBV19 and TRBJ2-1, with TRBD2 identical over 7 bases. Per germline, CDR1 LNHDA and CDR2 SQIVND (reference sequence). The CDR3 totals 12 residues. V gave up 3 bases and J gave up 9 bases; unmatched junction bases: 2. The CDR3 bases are TGTGCCAGTAGTATCGGGGGGAGTGAGCAGTTCTTC. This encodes CASSIGGSEQFF. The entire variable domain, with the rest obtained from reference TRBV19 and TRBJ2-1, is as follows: DGGITQSPKYLFRKEGQNVTLSCEQNLNHDAMYWYRQDPGQGLRLIYYSQIVNDFQKGDIAEGYSVSREKKESFPLTVTSAQKNPTAFYLCASSIGGSEQFFGPGTRLTVL.